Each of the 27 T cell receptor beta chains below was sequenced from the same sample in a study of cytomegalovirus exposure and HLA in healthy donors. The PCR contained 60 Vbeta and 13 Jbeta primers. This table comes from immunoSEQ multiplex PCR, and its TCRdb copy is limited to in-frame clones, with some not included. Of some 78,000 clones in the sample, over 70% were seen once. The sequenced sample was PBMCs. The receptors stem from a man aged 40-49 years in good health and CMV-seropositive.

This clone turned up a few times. The CDR3 region is CASSLLPSGALVGTQYF. The CDR3 bases are TGTGCCAGCAGCTTGCTACCTAGCGGGGCTTTGGTAGGGACCCAGTACTTC. V and J are TRBV7-8 and TRBJ2-5, with TRBD2 identical over 9 bases. Germline CDR1 reads SGHVS; CDR2 reads FQNEAQ. The CDR3 has 17 amino acids. The ends lost 3 bases at V and 7 bases at J; junction bases unmatched: 15.

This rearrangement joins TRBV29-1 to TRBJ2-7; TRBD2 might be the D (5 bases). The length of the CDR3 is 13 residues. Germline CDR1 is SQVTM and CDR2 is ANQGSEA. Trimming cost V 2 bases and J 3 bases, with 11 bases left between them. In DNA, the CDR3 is TGCAGCGTTGAACGGGAAGGAGACTACGAGCAGTACTTC. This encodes CSVEREGDYEQYF.

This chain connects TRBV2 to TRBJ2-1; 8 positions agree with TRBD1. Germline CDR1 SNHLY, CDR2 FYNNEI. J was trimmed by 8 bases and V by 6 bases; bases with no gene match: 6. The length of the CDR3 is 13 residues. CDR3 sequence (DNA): TGTGCCAGCAGCGCGGACAGGGAGTATGAGCAGTTCTTC. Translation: CASSADREYEQFF.

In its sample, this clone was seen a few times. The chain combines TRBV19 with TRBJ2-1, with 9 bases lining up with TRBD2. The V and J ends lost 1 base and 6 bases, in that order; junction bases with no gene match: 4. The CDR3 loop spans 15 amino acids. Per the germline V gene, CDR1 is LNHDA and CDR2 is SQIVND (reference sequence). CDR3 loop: CASSIGAGGINEQFF. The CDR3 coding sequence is TGTGCCAGTAGTATAGGTGCGGGGGGGATCAATGAGCAGTTCTTC.

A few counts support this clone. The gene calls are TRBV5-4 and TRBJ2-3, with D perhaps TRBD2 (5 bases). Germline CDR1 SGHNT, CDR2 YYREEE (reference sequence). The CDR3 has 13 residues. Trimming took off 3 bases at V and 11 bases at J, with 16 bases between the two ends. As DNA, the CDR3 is TGTGCCAGCAGCTCCAACAGCGGTTCGTTGCAGTATTTT. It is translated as CASSSNSGSLQYF.

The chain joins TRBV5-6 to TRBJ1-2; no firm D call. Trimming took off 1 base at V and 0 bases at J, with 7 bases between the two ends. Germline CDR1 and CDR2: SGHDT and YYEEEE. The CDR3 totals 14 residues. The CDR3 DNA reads TGTGCCAGCAGCTTGCGGGAAACTAACTATGGCTACACCTTC. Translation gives CASSLRETNYGYTF.

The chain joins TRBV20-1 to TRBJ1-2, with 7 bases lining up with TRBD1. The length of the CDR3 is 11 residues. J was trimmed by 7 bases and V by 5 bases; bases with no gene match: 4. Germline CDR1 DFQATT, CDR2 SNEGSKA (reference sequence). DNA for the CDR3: TGCAGTGCTTGGGACAGTGCTGGCTACACCTTC. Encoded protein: CSAWDSAGYTF.

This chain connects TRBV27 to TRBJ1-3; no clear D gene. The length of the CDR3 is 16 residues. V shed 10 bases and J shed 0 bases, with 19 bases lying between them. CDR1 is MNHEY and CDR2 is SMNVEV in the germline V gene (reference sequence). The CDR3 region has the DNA TGTGCCAACCCGCTTGCGGCGGGCGCCTCTGGAAACACCATATATTTT. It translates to CANPLAAGASGNTIYF.

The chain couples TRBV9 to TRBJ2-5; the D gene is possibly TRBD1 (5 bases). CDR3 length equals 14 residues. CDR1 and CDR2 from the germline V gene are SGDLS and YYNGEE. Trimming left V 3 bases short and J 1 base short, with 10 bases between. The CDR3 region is CASSGDSAQETQYF. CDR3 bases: TGTGCCAGCAGCGGAGACAGCGCCCAAGAGACCCAGTACTTC.

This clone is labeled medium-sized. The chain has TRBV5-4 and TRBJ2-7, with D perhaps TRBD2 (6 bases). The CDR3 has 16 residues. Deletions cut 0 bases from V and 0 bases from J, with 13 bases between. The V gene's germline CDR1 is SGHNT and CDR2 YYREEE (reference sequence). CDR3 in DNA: TGTGCCAGCAGCTTGGCAAGCGGGCCCAGCTCCTACGAGCAGTACTTC. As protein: CASSLASGPSSYEQYF.

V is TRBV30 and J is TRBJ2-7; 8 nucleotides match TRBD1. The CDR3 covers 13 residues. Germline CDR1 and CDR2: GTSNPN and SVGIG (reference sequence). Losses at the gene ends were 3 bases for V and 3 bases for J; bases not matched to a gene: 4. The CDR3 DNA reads TGTGCCTGGAGATCCGGACAGGGCTACGAGCAGTACTTC. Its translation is CAWRSGQGYEQYF. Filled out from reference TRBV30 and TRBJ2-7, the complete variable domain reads SQTIHQWPATLVQPVGSPLSLECTVEGTSNPNLYWYRQAAGRGLQLLFYSVGIGQISSEVPQNLSASRPQDRQFILSSKKLLLSDSGFYLCAWRSGQGYEQYFGPGTRLTVT.

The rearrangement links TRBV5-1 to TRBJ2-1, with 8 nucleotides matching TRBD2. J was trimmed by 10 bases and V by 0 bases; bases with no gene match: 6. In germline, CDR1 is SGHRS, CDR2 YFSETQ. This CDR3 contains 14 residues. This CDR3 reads CASSLVVAGKEQFF. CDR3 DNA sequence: TGCGCCAGCAGCTTGGTAGTAGCGGGGAAGGAGCAGTTCTTC. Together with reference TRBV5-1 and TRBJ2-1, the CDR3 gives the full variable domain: KAGVTQTPRYLIKTRGQQVTLSCSPISGHRSVSWYQQTPGQGLQFLFEYFSETQRNKGNFPGRFSGRQFSNSRSEMNVSTLELGDSALYLCASSLVVAGKEQFFGPGTRLTVL.

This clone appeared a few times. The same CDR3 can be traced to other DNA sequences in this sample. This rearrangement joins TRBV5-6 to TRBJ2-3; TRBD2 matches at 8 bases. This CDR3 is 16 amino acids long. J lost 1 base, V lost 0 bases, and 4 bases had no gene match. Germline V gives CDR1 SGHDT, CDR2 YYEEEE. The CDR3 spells CASSLGLAGRTDTQYF. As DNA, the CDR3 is TGTGCCAGCAGCTTGGGGCTAGCGGGCCGCACAGATACGCAGTATTTT.

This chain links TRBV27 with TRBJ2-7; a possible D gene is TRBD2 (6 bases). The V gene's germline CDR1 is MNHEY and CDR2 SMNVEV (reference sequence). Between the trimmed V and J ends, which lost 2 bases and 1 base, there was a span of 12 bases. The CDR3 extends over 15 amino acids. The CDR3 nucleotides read TGTGCCAGCAGTTTAGGGGCGGGGCCTTCCTACGAGCAGTACTTC. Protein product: CASSLGAGPSYEQYF.

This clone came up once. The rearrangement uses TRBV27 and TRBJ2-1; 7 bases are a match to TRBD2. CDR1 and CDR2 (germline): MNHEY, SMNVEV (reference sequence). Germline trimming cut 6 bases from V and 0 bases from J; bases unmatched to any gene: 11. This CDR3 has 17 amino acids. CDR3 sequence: CASRAGDPRYSYNEQFF. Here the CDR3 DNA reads TGTGCCAGCAGGGCGGGGGACCCTCGTTACTCCTACAATGAGCAGTTCTTC.

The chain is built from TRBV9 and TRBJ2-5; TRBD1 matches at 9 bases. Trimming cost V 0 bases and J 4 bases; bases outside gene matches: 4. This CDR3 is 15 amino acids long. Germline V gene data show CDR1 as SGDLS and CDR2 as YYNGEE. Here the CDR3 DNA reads TGTGCCAGCAGCGTAGGACAGGGGGGAACAGAGACCCAGTACTTC. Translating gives CASSVGQGGTETQYF.

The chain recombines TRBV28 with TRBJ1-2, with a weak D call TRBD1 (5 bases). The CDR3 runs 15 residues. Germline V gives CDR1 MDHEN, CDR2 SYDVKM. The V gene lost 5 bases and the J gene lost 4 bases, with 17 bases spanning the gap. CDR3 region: CASSVLIRVLYGYTF. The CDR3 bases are TGTGCCAGCAGTGTTCTAATCAGGGTCCTCTATGGCTACACCTTC.

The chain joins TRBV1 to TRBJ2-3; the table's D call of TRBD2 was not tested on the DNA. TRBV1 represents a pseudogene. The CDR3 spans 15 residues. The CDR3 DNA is TGCACCAGCAGCCTACTGAGCGGAGACACAGATACGCAGTATTTT. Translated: CTSSLLSGDTDTQYF.

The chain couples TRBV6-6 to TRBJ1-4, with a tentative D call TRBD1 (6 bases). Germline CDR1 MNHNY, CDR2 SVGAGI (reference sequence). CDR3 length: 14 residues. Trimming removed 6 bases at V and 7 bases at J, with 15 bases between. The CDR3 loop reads CASSYKGGREKLFF. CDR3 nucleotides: TGTGCCAGCAGCTACAAGGGGGGGCGTGAAAAACTGTTTTTT.

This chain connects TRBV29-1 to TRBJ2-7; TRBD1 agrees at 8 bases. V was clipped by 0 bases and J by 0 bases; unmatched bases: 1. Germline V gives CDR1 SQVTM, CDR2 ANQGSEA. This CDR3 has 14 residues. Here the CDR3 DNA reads TGCAGCGTTGAAGAGCAGGGGGCCTCCTACGAGCAGTACTTC. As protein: CSVEEQGASYEQYF.

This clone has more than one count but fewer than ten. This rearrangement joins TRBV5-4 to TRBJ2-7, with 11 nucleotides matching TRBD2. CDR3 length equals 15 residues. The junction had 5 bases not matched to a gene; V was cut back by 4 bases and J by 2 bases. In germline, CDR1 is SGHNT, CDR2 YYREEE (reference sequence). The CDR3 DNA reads TGTGCCAGCAGCCCAGGGACTAGCGGAACCTACGAGCAGTACTTC. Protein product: CASSPGTSGTYEQYF.

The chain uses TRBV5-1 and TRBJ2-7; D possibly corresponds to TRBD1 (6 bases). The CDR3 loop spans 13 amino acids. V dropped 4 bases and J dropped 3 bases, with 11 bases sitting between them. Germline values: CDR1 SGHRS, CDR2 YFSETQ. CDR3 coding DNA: TGCGCCAGCAGCGGCGGACAGAACTACGAGCAGTACTTC. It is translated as CASSGGQNYEQYF.

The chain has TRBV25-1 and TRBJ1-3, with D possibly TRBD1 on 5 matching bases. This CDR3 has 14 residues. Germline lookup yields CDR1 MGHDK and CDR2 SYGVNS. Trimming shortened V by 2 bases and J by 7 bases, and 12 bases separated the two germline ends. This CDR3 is CASSETGQANTIYF. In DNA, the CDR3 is TGTGCCAGCAGTGAAACAGGACAAGCGAACACCATATATTTT.

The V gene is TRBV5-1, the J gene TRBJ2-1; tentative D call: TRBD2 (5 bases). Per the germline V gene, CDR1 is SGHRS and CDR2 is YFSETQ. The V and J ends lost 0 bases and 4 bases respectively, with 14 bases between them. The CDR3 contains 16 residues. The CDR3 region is CASSLEGDYLYNEQFF. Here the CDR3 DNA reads TGCGCCAGCAGCTTGGAGGGAGACTATCTATACAATGAGCAGTTCTTC.

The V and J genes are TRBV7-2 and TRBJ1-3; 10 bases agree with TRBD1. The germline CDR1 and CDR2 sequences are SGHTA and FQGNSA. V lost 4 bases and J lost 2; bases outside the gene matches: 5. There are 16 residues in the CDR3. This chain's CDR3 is CASSSWTGGTGNTIYF. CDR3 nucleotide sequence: TGTGCCAGCAGCTCTTGGACAGGGGGGACTGGAAACACCATATATTTT. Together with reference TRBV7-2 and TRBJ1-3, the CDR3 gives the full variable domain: GAGVSQSPSNKVTEKGKDVELRCDPISGHTALYWYRQSLGQGLEFLIYFQGNSAPDKSGLPSDRFSAERTGGSVSTLTIQRTQQEDSAVYLCASSSWTGGTGNTIYFGEGSWLTVV.

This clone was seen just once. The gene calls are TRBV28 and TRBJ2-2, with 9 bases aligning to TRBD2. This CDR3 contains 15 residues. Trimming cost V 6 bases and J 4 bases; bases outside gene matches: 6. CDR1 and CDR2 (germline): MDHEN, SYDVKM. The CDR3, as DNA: TGTGCCAGCAGCCAGGGACTAGCCCCCACCGGGGAGCTGTTTTTT. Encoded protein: CASSQGLAPTGELFF.

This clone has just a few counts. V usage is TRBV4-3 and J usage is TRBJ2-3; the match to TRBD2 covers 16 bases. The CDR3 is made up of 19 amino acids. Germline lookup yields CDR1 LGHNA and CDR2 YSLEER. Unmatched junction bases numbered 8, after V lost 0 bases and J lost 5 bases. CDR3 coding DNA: TGCGCCAGCAGCCAAGAAACCGGGACTAGCGGGGGGGCTGGAGATACGCAGTATTTT. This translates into CASSQETGTSGGAGDTQYF.